The 32 T cell receptor beta chains below come from one sample, sequenced in a study of shared clonotypes between healthy human individuals. Naive CD8 cells comprised CD45RO-negative, CCR7-positively selected cells, excluding terminally differentiated effector memory CD45RA+ cells. Libraries were prepared by immunoSEQ multiplex PCR; TCRdb keeps only in-frame clonotypes and omits some of them. The repertoire holds some 2,100,000 clones, about 92% seen once, with around 1.7% in the top ten. The sequencing input was naive CD8+ T cells from PBMCs. All receptors derive from a man between 18 and 29 years old in good health. Some clones in this sample may be carry-over from other donors' samples.

DNA of the CDR3: TGCGCCAGCAGCAGTACCGCGGCTCGCGAGCAGTACTTC. This translates into CASSSTAAREQYF. The V and J genes are TRBV5-1 and TRBJ2-7; no clear D gene. The CDR3 is 13 amino acids. CDR1 and CDR2 (germline): SGHRS, YFSETQ. V was cut by 4 bases and J by 6 bases, with 14 bases left in between.

The chain joins TRBV27 to TRBJ2-5, with 10 bases that match TRBD2. CDR3 length equals 14 residues. V shed 6 bases, J shed 3 bases, and the junction held 4 bases outside the gene matches. CDR1 and CDR2 from the germline V gene are MNHEY and SMNVEV (reference sequence). Written as DNA, the CDR3 is TGTGCCAGCAGCCCCGGGACTAGCGAAGAGACCCAGTACTTC. As protein: CASSPGTSEETQYF.

The chain couples TRBV9 to TRBJ2-6; TRBD1 is a possible D gene (5 bases). CDR3 length: 16 residues. The germline gives CDR1 SGDLS, CDR2 YYNGEE. Trimming stripped 3 bases from V and 4 bases from J, with 14 bases between. The CDR3 region is CASSGREISGANVLTF. The CDR3 DNA reads TGTGCCAGCAGCGGCAGGGAAATTTCGGGGGCCAACGTCCTGACTTTC.

The chain is built from TRBV6-1 and TRBJ1-2; no definite D call. The germline V and J ends were trimmed by 6 bases and 4 bases, with 15 bases remaining between them. The germline V gene encodes CDR1 MNHNS and CDR2 SASEGT. This CDR3 is built from 14 residues. In nucleotides, the CDR3 is TGTGCCAGCAGGGGAGCAGCGGGAATCTATGGCTACACCTTC. This encodes CASRGAAGIYGYTF.

The chain is built from TRBV27 and TRBJ1-1, with 9 bases identical to TRBD1. This CDR3 contains 13 residues. Trimming at V came to 7 bases and at J to 9 bases, leaving 9 bases not matched to a gene. The germline V gene encodes CDR1 MNHEY and CDR2 SMNVEV (reference sequence). The CDR3 protein is CASTLGTGLQAFF. CDR3 coding DNA: TGTGCCAGCACCCTAGGGACAGGGTTGCAAGCTTTCTTT.

This clone is a singleton in its sample. The genes are TRBV2 and TRBJ2-7, with 7 positions matching TRBD2. Germline CDR1 is SNHLY and CDR2 is FYNNEI. Trimming removed 7 bases from V and 6 bases from J; junction bases left unmatched: 9. The CDR3 sequence is 13 residues long. As DNA, the CDR3 is TGTGCCAGCATGGAGGACGGGAGGAGCGAGCAGTACTTC. Amino acids: CASMEDGRSEQYF.

The chain joins TRBV28 to TRBJ2-2, with TRBD1 as a possible D gene (6 bases). V lost 3 bases to trimming and J lost 4 bases, with 12 bases between them. The CDR3 covers 15 residues. CDR1 is MDHEN and CDR2 is SYDVKM in the germline V gene. CDR3 loop: CASSFDRPPTGELFF. The CDR3 bases are TGTGCCAGCAGTTTCGACAGGCCACCCACCGGGGAGCTGTTTTTT.

The CDR3 region is CASSELPGGVYGYTF. The CDR3 DNA reads as TGTGCCAGCAGTGAATTGCCAGGGGGCGTGTATGGCTACACCTTC. The gene calls are TRBV6-1 and TRBJ1-2; 8 bases match TRBD1. In germline, CDR1 is MNHNS, CDR2 SASEGT. Trimming at V came to 2 bases and at J to 5 bases, leaving 7 bases not matched to a gene. The CDR3 is 15 residues long.

The rearrangement uses TRBV4-1 and TRBJ1-2, with D possibly being TRBD1 (6 bases). V was clipped by 2 bases and J by 4 bases, with 11 bases between them. The CDR3 spans 14 residues. Germline values: CDR1 MGHRA, CDR2 YSYEKL. CDR3 bases: TGCGCCAGCAGCCAAACCGGACAGCTCTATGGCTACACCTTC. Residues: CASSQTGQLYGYTF.

This clone has only a few counts. The chain links TRBV14 to TRBJ1-4; D uncertain. The germline V and J ends were trimmed by 5 bases and 8 bases, with 9 bases remaining between them. CDR1 and CDR2 from the germline V gene are SGHDN and FVKESK. The CDR3 extends over 12 amino acids. The CDR3 protein is CASSYAAEKLFF. The CDR3, as DNA: TGTGCCAGCAGCTATGCGGCAGAAAAACTGTTTTTT.

The chain links TRBV27 to TRBJ1-4; 7 bases match TRBD1. From germline, CDR1 is MNHEY and CDR2 SMNVEV (reference sequence). The ends lost 6 bases at V and 5 bases at J; junction bases unmatched: 6. This CDR3 region has 14 residues. DNA for the CDR3: TGTGCCAGCAGACTGACAGGGACAAATGAAAAACTGTTTTTT. This gives the protein CASRLTGTNEKLFF.

This clone was seen more than once but under ten times. The chain has TRBV28 and TRBJ1-1; the D is unclear. The CDR3 sequence is 13 residues long. Germline CDR1 MDHEN, CDR2 SYDVKM. V lost 6 bases, J lost 5 bases, and 13 bases lay in between. The CDR3 DNA sequence: TGTGCCAGCAGGGACCCCTATTTGACTGAAGCTTTCTTT. Protein sequence: CASRDPYLTEAFF.

V is TRBV6-5 and J is TRBJ2-7, with 7 bases identical to TRBD2. In germline, CDR1 is MNHEY, CDR2 SVGAGI. J gave up 0 bases and V 2 bases, and 7 bases lay outside the gene matches. CDR3 size: 16 residues. The CDR3 loop is CASSYGWGGSSYEQYF. CDR3 bases: TGTGCCAGCAGTTACGGGTGGGGAGGGTCCTCCTACGAGCAGTACTTC.

The gene calls are TRBV12-5 and TRBJ2-2; perhaps TRBD2 as D (6 bases). The CDR3 is 14 residues long. CDR1 and CDR2 from the germline V gene are LGHNT and FRNRAP. V dropped 6 bases and J dropped 3 bases, with 11 bases sitting between them. The CDR3 nucleotides are TGTGCTAGTGGGCAGGGAGGCGACACCGGGGAGCTGTTTTTT. This encodes CASGQGGDTGELFF.

V and J are TRBV11-2 and TRBJ1-2; TRBD1 might be the D (5 bases). V was trimmed by 5 bases and J by 3 bases, leaving 13 bases between them. Per germline, CDR1 SGHAT and CDR2 FQNNGV. This CDR3 comprises 14 residues. CDR3 sequence (DNA): TGTGCCAGCAGCCGGACGGGGCCGTACTATGGCTACACCTTC. It encodes CASSRTGPYYGYTF.

The chain carries TRBV10-3 and TRBJ2-7; the match to TRBD2 covers 10 bases. Germline CDR1 and CDR2: ENHRY and SYGVKD. V shed 0 bases and J 7 bases; nucleotides not matched to a gene: 9. The CDR3 extends over 16 amino acids. Here the CDR3 reads CAISESISSGSVEQYF. CDR3 nucleotides: TGTGCCATCAGTGAGTCGATATCTAGCGGGAGTGTGGAGCAGTACTTC.

The V call is TRBV5-4, the J call TRBJ2-7, with 12 nucleotides matching TRBD1. CDR1 SGHNT and CDR2 YYREEE come from the germline V gene (reference sequence). This CDR3 is 15 amino acids long. Unmatched junction bases numbered 8, after V lost 5 bases and J lost 5 bases. The CDR3 sequence is CASREPGQGADEQYF. CDR3 nucleotide sequence: TGTGCCAGCAGAGAACCGGGACAGGGGGCAGACGAGCAGTACTTC. Looking up the rest from reference TRBV5-4 and TRBJ2-7 gives the full variable domain: ETGVTQSPTHLIKTRGQQVTLRCSSQSGHNTVSWYQQALGQGPQFIFQYYREEENGRGNFPPRFSGLQFPNYSSELNVNALELDDSALYLCASREPGQGADEQYFGPGTRLTVT.

This chain joins TRBV5-4 and TRBJ2-1; D remains unclear. Germline CDR1 and CDR2: SGHNT and YYREEE (reference sequence). V dropped 1 base and J dropped 5 bases, with 4 bases sitting between them. The CDR3 is 12 residues long. CDR3 bases: TGTGCCAGCAGCTTGACGAACAATGAGCAGTTCTTC. It yields the protein CASSLTNNEQFF. The complete variable domain, with remaining parts taken from reference TRBV5-4 and TRBJ2-1, reads ETGVTQSPTHLIKTRGQQVTLRCSSQSGHNTVSWYQQALGQGPQFIFQYYREEENGRGNFPPRFSGLQFPNYSSELNVNALELDDSALYLCASSLTNNEQFFGPGTRLTVL.

V and J are TRBV19 and TRBJ1-1; maybe TRBD1 (5 bases). The V gene's germline CDR1 is LNHDA and CDR2 SQIVND (reference sequence). V gave up 11 bases and J gave up 1 base, with 14 bases separating them. The CDR3 is 13 amino acids. In nucleotides, the CDR3 is TGTGCCGTCCTAGGCGGGGCGAACACTGAAGCTTTCTTT. Protein product: CAVLGGANTEAFF.

The rearrangement links TRBV29-1 to TRBJ1-1, with a weak D call TRBD1 (6 bases). Trimming removed 7 bases from V and 4 bases from J, with 19 bases in between. This CDR3 has 14 amino acids. Germline values: CDR1 SQVTM, CDR2 ANQGSEA. The CDR3 DNA sequence: TGCAGCGATGGAACAGGGATAGGCGGCACTGAAGCTTTCTTT. Its protein is CSDGTGIGGTEAFF.

This clone appeared once. This chain joins TRBV11-3 and TRBJ2-3; D may correspond to TRBD1 or TRBD2 (6 bases each). The germline gives CDR1 SGHNT, CDR2 YENEEA. This CDR3 contains 15 residues. V lost 1 base to trimming and J lost 0 bases, with 8 bases between them. The CDR3 here is CASSLGGASTDTQYF. The CDR3 bases are TGTGCCAGCAGCTTAGGGGGGGCAAGCACAGATACGCAGTATTTT.

The V and J genes are TRBV7-8 and TRBJ2-7, with D possibly matching TRBD2 (7 bases). The CDR3 runs to 15 residues. Germline V gene data show CDR1 as SGHVS and CDR2 as FQNEAQ. Trimming pared 5 bases from V and 3 bases from J, leaving 17 bases between. The CDR3 here is CASSIKGGTIYEQYF. The CDR3 nucleotides are TGTGCCAGCAGCATAAAGGGGGGGACAATCTACGAGCAGTACTTC.

This chain joins TRBV5-8 and TRBJ1-5; no clear D gene. The CDR3 covers 14 residues. V shed 1 base and J shed 5 bases, with 10 bases lying between them. Germline V gene lookup returns CDR1 SGHTS and CDR2 YDEGEE. CDR3 sequence (DNA): TGTGCCAGCAGCTTGTCGGCAGGTTATCAGCCCCAGCATTTT. It codes for CASSLSAGYQPQHF.

This rearrangement joins TRBV7-9 to TRBJ2-7, with 8 positions matching TRBD1. Per germline, CDR1 SEHNR and CDR2 FQNEAQ (reference sequence). The length of the CDR3 is 15 residues. Unmatched junction bases numbered 10, after V lost 4 bases and J lost 5 bases. In nucleotides, the CDR3 is TGTGCCAGCAGCTCCGCGGACAGGGCTTTCAACGAGCAGTACTTC. It specifies CASSSADRAFNEQYF.

This clone was detected once. The chain is built from TRBV7-3 and TRBJ2-1; a possible D gene is TRBD1 (5 bases). The V gene's germline CDR1 is SGHTA and CDR2 FQGTGA. The CDR3 has 15 residues. Trimming removed 5 bases from V and 0 bases from J, with 11 bases in between. CDR3 nucleotide sequence: TGTGCCAGCAGCAGCCGGACAAGCTCCTACAATGAGCAGTTCTTC. Translated: CASSSRTSSYNEQFF.

Only a few counts were recorded for this clone. The chain couples TRBV2 to TRBJ2-1; a possible D gene is TRBD2 (5 bases). There are 15 residues in the CDR3. Germline CDR1 is SNHLY and CDR2 is FYNNEI. Trimming shortened V by 3 bases and J by 7 bases, and 16 bases separated the two germline ends. CDR3 residues: CASSEGRDWLNEQFF. CDR3 nucleotides: TGTGCCAGCAGTGAGGGTCGGGATTGGTTGAATGAGCAGTTCTTC.

This chain connects TRBV7-9 to TRBJ1-4; 7 nucleotides align to TRBD1. The CDR3 totals 15 residues. The V segment lost 5 bases and the J segment 7 bases; nucleotides outside the gene matches: 10. CDR1 is SEHNR and CDR2 is FQNEAQ in the germline V gene (reference sequence). The CDR3 reads CASSQLTGRGEKLFF. In nucleotides, the CDR3 is TGTGCCAGCAGCCAATTGACAGGGCGCGGTGAAAAACTGTTTTTT.

Turning to this clone: Distinct nucleotide sequences in the sample also encode this CDR3. V is TRBV14 and J is TRBJ2-7; unclear D gene. The germline V gene encodes CDR1 SGHDN and CDR2 FVKESK. V lost 0 bases to trimming and J lost 4 bases, with 4 bases between them. The CDR3 has 12 amino acids. DNA for the CDR3: TGTGCCAGCAGCCAAGACCCTTACGAGCAGTACTTC. It translates to CASSQDPYEQYF. The full variable domain, in which reference TRBV14 and TRBJ2-7 provide the parts outside the CDR3, is EAGVTQFPSHSVIEKGQTVTLRCDPISGHDNLYWYRRVMGKEIKFLLHFVKESKQDESGMPNNRFLAERTGGTYSTLKVQPAELEDSGVYFCASSQDPYEQYFGPGTRLTVT.

The gene calls are TRBV10-1 and TRBJ1-1; 7 bases agree with TRBD1. Germline-derived CDR1 and CDR2 are WNHNN and SYGVQD (reference sequence). This CDR3 spans 13 amino acids. J lost 6 bases, V lost 3 bases, and 4 bases had no gene match. CDR3 nucleotide sequence: TGCGCCAGCAGTGACAGGGGGACTGCTGAAGCTTTCTTT. Translated: CASSDRGTAEAFF.

This chain links TRBV25-1 with TRBJ1-3; D gene uncertain. V shed 3 bases and J shed 0 bases, with 18 bases lying between them. Germline V gene lookup returns CDR1 MGHDK and CDR2 SYGVNS. The CDR3 runs 18 residues. The CDR3 nucleotides read TGTGCCAGCAGTGAGCGCCGTTCGCCACAGATCTCTGGAAACACCATATATTTT. Protein: CASSERRSPQISGNTIYF.

The rearrangement joins TRBV7-9 to TRBJ1-1, with D perhaps matching TRBD1 (5 bases). Germline values: CDR1 SEHNR, CDR2 FQNEAQ (reference sequence). The CDR3 runs to 14 residues. The V gene lost 3 bases and the J gene lost 4 bases, with 12 bases spanning the gap. CDR3 DNA sequence: TGTGCCAGCAGCTTCCCCCACCAGGGCACTGAAGCTTTCTTT. It codes for CASSFPHQGTEAFF. Based on the CDR3 plus reference TRBV7-9 and TRBJ1-1, the full variable domain is DTGVSQNPRHKITKRGQNVTFRCDPISEHNRLYWYRQTLGQGPEFLTYFQNEAQLEKSRLLSDRFSAERPKGSFSTLEIQRTEQGDSAMYLCASSFPHQGTEAFFGQGTRLTVV.

This rearrangement joins TRBV2 to TRBJ2-2, with TRBD2 identical over 9 bases. V trimming: 5 bases; J trimming: 5 bases; junction bases outside the gene matches: 9. Per germline, CDR1 SNHLY and CDR2 FYNNEI. The CDR3 is made up of 16 amino acids. The CDR3 loop reads CASSQGTSHLTGELFF. The CDR3 DNA is TGTGCCAGCAGTCAAGGGACTAGCCACCTTACCGGGGAGCTGTTTTTT.